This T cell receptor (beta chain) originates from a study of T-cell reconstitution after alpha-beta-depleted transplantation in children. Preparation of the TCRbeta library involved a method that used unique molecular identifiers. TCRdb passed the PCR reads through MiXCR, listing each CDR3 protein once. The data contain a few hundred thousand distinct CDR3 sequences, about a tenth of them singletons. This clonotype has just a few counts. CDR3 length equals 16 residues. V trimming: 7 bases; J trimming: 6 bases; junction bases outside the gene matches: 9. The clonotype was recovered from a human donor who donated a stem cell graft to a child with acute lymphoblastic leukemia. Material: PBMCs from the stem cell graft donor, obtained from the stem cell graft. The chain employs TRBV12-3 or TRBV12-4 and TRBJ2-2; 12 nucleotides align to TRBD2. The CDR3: CASNNRLAGVAGELFF. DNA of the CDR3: TGTGCCAGCAACAATAGACTAGCGGGAGTCGCCGGGGAGCTGTTTTTT.